The 22 T cell receptor beta chains below all came from one sample that was sequenced in a study of vaccination and CD4 T cells after COVID-19. The treatment here: approximately 11-day PBMC culture with coronavirus spike peptide pools or control peptides (ViraFEST assay). With the Oncomine TCR Beta short-read assay, DNA from cultured CD4+ T cells was sequenced. TCRdb redid the calling of the PCR reads with MiXCR, one entry per CDR3 protein. The table has about 14,000 distinct CDR3 sequences, 51% seen once. The antigens of these receptors remain unknown. The sequenced sample was CD4+ T cells from blood, cultured in vitro, obtained before SARS-CoV-2 vaccination. These receptor sequences come from a human donor who had recovered from COVID-19.

A word on this clonotype: This may arise from a read error, as a much more abundant clone is one base away. This chain connects TRBV6-2 or TRBV6-3 to TRBJ1-1; no definite D call. The ends were cut back, 7 bases at V and 1 base at J, with 10 bases in the middle. Germline-derived CDR1 and CDR2 are MNHEY and SVGEGT. The CDR3 is 13 residues long. The CDR3 is CASIRLTNTEAFF. The DNA for the CDR3 is TGTGCCAGCATAAGATTAACGAACACTGAAGCTTTCTTT.

The chain is built from TRBV7-3 and TRBJ2-2; 10 bases are shared with TRBD2. Germline V lookup: CDR1 SGHTA, CDR2 FQGTGA. Trimming at V came to 2 bases and at J to 7 bases, leaving 4 bases not matched to a gene. The CDR3 totals 15 residues. CDR3 in amino acids: CASSLLASGGGELFF. Here the CDR3 DNA reads TGTGCCAGCAGCTTATTGGCTAGCGGGGGCGGGGAGCTGTTTTTT.

The rearrangement links TRBV27 to TRBJ2-1; D remains unclear. Per the germline V gene, CDR1 is MNHEY and CDR2 is SMNVEV (reference sequence). CDR3 length equals 16 residues. The ends were cut back, 4 bases at V and 9 bases at J, with 22 bases in the middle. This CDR3 is CASSSPRLSPGPEQFF. CDR3 nucleotides: TGTGCCAGCAGTTCCCCAAGACTTTCCCCAGGACCTGAGCAGTTCTTC.

Only a few counts were recorded for this clonotype. CDR3 coding DNA: TGTGCCAGCAGCATCCAGGCCACCGGGACTGAAGCTTTCTTT. This translates into CASSIQATGTEAFF. V and J are TRBV7-2 and TRBJ1-1; no definite D call. The length of the CDR3 is 14 residues. Between the trimmed V and J ends, which lost 5 bases and 5 bases, there was a span of 15 bases. Germline V gene lookup returns CDR1 SGHTA and CDR2 FQGNSA.

The chain is built from TRBV6-1 and TRBJ2-3, with 10 bases fitting TRBD2. This CDR3 contains 14 residues. The V gene's germline CDR1 is MNHNS and CDR2 SASEGT. Trimming cost V 5 bases and J 5 bases; bases outside gene matches: 4. This chain's CDR3 is CASSKRGGEDTQYF. The CDR3 bases are TGTGCCAGCAGTAAGCGGGGGGGCGAAGATACGCAGTATTTT.

J is TRBJ2-5 and V is TRBV7-9; D is undetermined. The germline V gene has CDR1 SEHNR and CDR2 FQNEAQ (reference sequence). There are 15 residues in the CDR3. Trimming shortened V by 1 base and J by 1 base, and 10 bases separated the two germline ends. The chain's CDR3 is CASSLEVAGQETQYF. CDR3 bases: TGTGCCAGCAGCTTAGAAGTGGCAGGCCAAGAGACCCAGTACTTC.

The sample holds a few counts of this clonotype. The rearrangement joins TRBV19 to TRBJ1-6; D not resolved. CDR1 and CDR2 (germline): LNHDA, SQIVND (reference sequence). This CDR3 has 14 residues. Between the trimmed V and J ends, which lost 3 bases and 8 bases, there was a span of 11 bases. The DNA of the CDR3 is TGTGCCAGTAGTATCAACCCTTCGCATTCACCCCTCCACTTT. Protein product: CASSINPSHSPLHF.

The chain combines TRBV7-3 with TRBJ2-7; 9 positions agree with TRBD2. CDR3 length: 13 amino acids. The J segment lost 5 bases and the V segment lost 2 bases, leaving 1 base of the junction unmatched. Germline CDR1 reads SGHTA; CDR2 reads FQGTGA. The CDR3 DNA is TGTGCCAGCAGCTTAGTAGCGGGAGACGAGCAGTACTTC. As protein: CASSLVAGDEQYF. The variable domain in full, with the rest retrieved from reference TRBV7-3 and TRBJ2-7, is GAGVSQTPSNKVTEKGKYVELRCDPISGHTALYWYRQSLGQGPEFLIYFQGTGAADDSGLPNDRFFAVRPEGSVSTLKIQRTERGDSAVYLCASSLVAGDEQYFGPGTRLTVT.

V gene TRBV4-1 combines with J gene TRBJ1-1; D unclear. This CDR3 contains 13 residues. Germline V CDR1 and CDR2: MGHRA, YSYEKL. The V end lost 8 bases, the J end lost 1 base, and 11 bases lay between the germline ends. CDR3 region: CASHSDANTEAFF. The CDR3 DNA is TGCGCCAGCCACAGCGACGCGAACACTGAAGCTTTCTTT.

The chain carries TRBV27 and TRBJ1-6; D remains unclear. The CDR3 sequence is 13 residues long. The germline V gene has CDR1 MNHEY and CDR2 SMNVEV (reference sequence). Trimming took off 6 bases at V and 6 bases at J, with 9 bases between the two ends. CDR3 coding DNA: TGTGCCAGCAGGGGTGGGGTTAATTCACCCCTCCACTTT. Translation: CASRGGVNSPLHF.

The gene calls are TRBV7-2 and TRBJ1-2, with D unclear. Germline CDR1 SGHTA, CDR2 FQGNSA. The CDR3 has 13 residues. Trimming removed 5 bases at V and 12 bases at J, with 19 bases between. The CDR3 nucleotides are TGTGCCAGCAGCCGGGGTGGCTTTATGGTAGACACCTTC. Its translation is CASSRGGFMVDTF. Looking up the rest from reference TRBV7-2 and TRBJ1-2 gives the full variable domain: GAGVSQSPSNKVTEKGKDVELRCDPISGHTALYWYRQSLGQGLEFLIYFQGNSAPDKSGLPSDRFSAERTGGSVSTLTIQRTQQEDSAVYLCASSRGGFMVDTFGSGTRLTVV.

For the CDR3, the DNA is TGTGCCTGGCGCCAACAGGGGGCTGGTTCACCCCTCCACTTT. Protein sequence: CAWRQQGAGSPLHF. J is TRBJ1-6 and V is TRBV30; 9 nucleotides align to TRBD1. There are 14 residues in the CDR3. Germline assignment: CDR1 GTSNPN and CDR2 SVGIG (reference sequence). V lost 5 bases, J lost 9 bases, and 8 bases stayed unmatched.

The chain uses TRBV7-2 and TRBJ2-1; 10 bases match TRBD2. The CDR3 consists of 17 residues. In germline, CDR1 is SGHTA, CDR2 FQGNSA. With V trimmed by 1 base and J by 6 bases, 9 bases remained unmatched. DNA of the CDR3: TGTGCCAGCAGCTTAGATTCTAGCGGGGGATGGGGCAATGAGCAGTTCTTC. Encoded protein: CASSLDSSGGWGNEQFF. The full variable domain, its missing parts supplied by reference TRBV7-2 and TRBJ2-1, is GAGVSQSPSNKVTEKGKDVELRCDPISGHTALYWYRQSLGQGLEFLIYFQGNSAPDKSGLPSDRFSAERTGGSVSTLTIQRTQQEDSAVYLCASSLDSSGGWGNEQFFGPGTRLTVL.

V is TRBV20-1 and J is TRBJ2-5, with 11 bases that match TRBD2. The CDR3 is 16 amino acids. Germline-derived CDR1 and CDR2 are DFQATT and SNEGSKA (reference sequence). The ends lost 2 bases at V and 0 bases at J; junction bases unmatched: 5. The CDR3 protein is CSARPRTSGYQETQYF. CDR3 DNA: TGCAGTGCTAGACCAAGGACTAGCGGGTACCAAGAGACCCAGTACTTC.

The V gene is TRBV19, the J gene TRBJ2-2, with a weak D call TRBD2 (6 bases). The CDR3 is 15 residues long. Germline assignment: CDR1 LNHDA and CDR2 SQIVND (reference sequence). Trimming took 3 bases from V and 2 from J, leaving 10 bases between them. The CDR3 spells CASSITGGNTGELFF. CDR3 sequence (DNA): TGTGCCAGTAGTATTACCGGGGGAAACACCGGGGAGCTGTTTTTT.

The V gene is TRBV7-2, the J gene TRBJ2-7; 8 bases map to TRBD2. Losses at the gene ends were 5 bases for V and 5 bases for J; bases not matched to a gene: 8. Germline assignment: CDR1 SGHTA and CDR2 FQGNSA. The CDR3 is 14 amino acids. In DNA form, the CDR3 reads TGTGCCAGCAGCCCGCGACTAGCGACGAACGAGCAGTACTTC. It specifies CASSPRLATNEQYF.

This chain connects TRBV11-3 to TRBJ2-1; 8 nucleotides line up with TRBD2. V lost 0 bases, J lost 6 bases, and 7 bases stayed unmatched. The germline V gene encodes CDR1 SGHNT and CDR2 YENEEA. The CDR3 has 16 amino acids. This CDR3 reads CASSLEGGGGLNEQFF. CDR3 DNA sequence: TGTGCCAGCAGCTTAGAGGGGGGCGGGGGGCTCAATGAGCAGTTCTTC.

This clonotype appeared a few times. The chain has TRBV20-1 and TRBJ2-5; possible D gene TRBD2, 7 bases. Trimming stripped 0 bases from V and 1 base from J, with 15 bases between. The CDR3 sequence is 16 residues long. The germline V gene encodes CDR1 DFQATT and CDR2 SNEGSKA (reference sequence). CDR3 amino acids: CSARDLGGASQETQYF. As DNA, the CDR3 is TGCAGTGCTAGAGATCTGGGGGGGGCGAGCCAAGAGACCCAGTACTTC.

This clonotype has more than one count but fewer than ten. This sequence joins TRBV7-3 and TRBJ2-1; TRBD1 might be the D (5 bases). CDR1 is SGHTA and CDR2 is FQGTGA in the germline V gene. The CDR3 loop spans 14 amino acids. Trimming stripped 2 bases from V and 5 bases from J, with 10 bases between. The chain's CDR3 is CASSLWQGHNEQFF. CDR3 bases: TGTGCCAGCAGCTTATGGCAGGGCCACAATGAGCAGTTCTTC.

The rearrangement joins TRBV7-9 to TRBJ1-1; tentatively, D is TRBD1 (5 bases). The CDR3 is 13 residues long. V gave up 5 bases and J gave up 2 bases, with 9 bases separating them. From germline, CDR1 is SEHNR and CDR2 FQNEAQ (reference sequence). The CDR3 nucleotides read TGTGCCAGCAGCCAGGGCCGAAACACTGAAGCTTTCTTT. Encoded protein: CASSQGRNTEAFF.

V and J are TRBV7-8 and TRBJ2-1; D is possibly TRBD1 or TRBD2 (5 bases each). The germline CDR1 and CDR2 sequences are SGHVS and FQNEAQ. This CDR3 has 15 amino acids. Deletions cut 2 bases from V and 10 bases from J, with 18 bases between. The CDR3 DNA follows: TGTGCCAGCAGCTTAATTGAGGGACCCATGGGGGAGCAGTTCTTC. Protein: CASSLIEGPMGEQFF.

For the CDR3, the DNA is TGTGCCAAGGAGAGGATCTATGAGCAGTTCTTC. It translates to CAKERIYEQFF. The V call is TRBV19, the J call TRBJ2-1; unclear D gene. This CDR3 is built from 11 residues. From germline, CDR1 is LNHDA and CDR2 SQIVND (reference sequence). V lost 10 bases and J 8 bases, leaving 12 bases between the germline ends. The whole variable domain, filled in from reference TRBV19 and TRBJ2-1, reads DGGITQSPKYLFRKEGQNVTLSCEQNLNHDAMYWYRQDPGQGLRLIYYSQIVNDFQKGDIAEGYSVSREKKESFPLTVTSAQKNPTAFYLCAKERIYEQFFGPGTRLTVL.